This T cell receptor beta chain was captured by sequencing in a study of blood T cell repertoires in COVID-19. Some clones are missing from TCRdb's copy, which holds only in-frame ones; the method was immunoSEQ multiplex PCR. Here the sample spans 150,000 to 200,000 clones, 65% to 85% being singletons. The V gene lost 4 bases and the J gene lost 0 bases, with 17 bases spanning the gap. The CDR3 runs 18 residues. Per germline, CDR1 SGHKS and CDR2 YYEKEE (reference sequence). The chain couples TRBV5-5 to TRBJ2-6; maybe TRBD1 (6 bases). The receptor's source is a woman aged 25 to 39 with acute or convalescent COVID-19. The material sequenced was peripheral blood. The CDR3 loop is CASSGAGALTSGANVLTF. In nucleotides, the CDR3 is TGTGCCAGCAGCGGGGCAGGGGCGCTTACCTCTGGGGCCAACGTCCTGACTTTC.